These 18 T cell receptor beta chains were all obtained from the same sample, sequenced in a study of CD8 T cells in ankylosing spondylitis. TCRdb re-called the 5' RACE reads with MiXCR, one entry per CDR3 protein. The sample lists about 390,000 distinct CDR3 sequences; around 20% were seen once. Whole-study findings and limits: Typical of ankylosing spondylitis blood, it appeared, was a TCR beta motif of several highly homologous variants.

No antigen has been assigned to these receptors. The sequencing sample was made of blood, either unsorted or a sorted T cell fraction (not recorded which). The receptor set was obtained from a male donor with ankylosing spondylitis.

This clonotype was recorded many times. J is TRBJ2-5 and V is TRBV29-1; TRBD1 matches 8 bases. The CDR3 is 13 amino acids. J was trimmed by 6 bases and V by 4 bases; bases with no gene match: 7. Germline V gene lookup returns CDR1 SQVTM and CDR2 ANQGSEA. This chain's CDR3 is CSVVGQDWQTQYF. The CDR3 nucleotides read TGCAGCGTTGTGGGACAGGACTGGCAGACCCAGTACTTC. The full variable domain, with the rest looked up from reference TRBV29-1 and TRBJ2-5, is SAVISQKPSRDICQRGTSLTIQCQVDSQVTMMFWYRQQPGQSLTLIATANQGSEATYESGFVIDKFPISRPNLTFSTLTVSNMSPEDSSIYLCSVVGQDWQTQYFGPGTRLLVL.

This chain connects TRBV4-3 to TRBJ2-7; 9 bases map to TRBD1. CDR1 is LGHNA and CDR2 is YSLEER in the germline V gene. The CDR3 is 15 residues long. The J segment lost 6 bases and the V segment lost 4 bases, leaving 10 bases of the junction unmatched. The CDR3 spells CASSPQGQGDGEQYF. CDR3 nucleotides: TGCGCCAGCAGCCCTCAGGGACAGGGTGATGGCGAGCAGTACTTC.

This clonotype was seen only a few times. This chain links TRBV20-1 with TRBJ2-2; the D gene is possibly TRBD1 (5 bases). The CDR3 is 13 amino acids. The germline CDR1 and CDR2 sequences are DFQATT and SNEGSKA (reference sequence). Trimming removed 5 bases from V and 4 bases from J, with 11 bases in between. The CDR3, as DNA: TGCAGTGCTGCCAGGGATGCCACCGGGGAGCTGTTTTTT. This gives the protein CSAARDATGELFF.

J is TRBJ2-3 and V is TRBV20-1; 7 nucleotides match TRBD2. The trim removed 3 bases at V and 3 bases at J, leaving 9 bases unmatched. The CDR3 has 15 residues. Germline CDR1 DFQATT, CDR2 SNEGSKA (reference sequence). The DNA of the CDR3 is TGCAGTGCTAGGGGGGGGTTTCAGGGAACAGATACGCAGTATTTT. Protein: CSARGGFQGTDTQYF.

This clonotype was observed a few times. V and J are TRBV7-2 and TRBJ2-5, with 9 bases lining up with TRBD1. The CDR3 loop spans 15 amino acids. V lost 5 bases to trimming and J lost 5 bases; unmatched junction nucleotides: 9. Germline lookup yields CDR1 SGHTA and CDR2 FQGNSA. The CDR3 sequence: CASSQGTGWLETQYF. CDR3 DNA: TGTGCCAGCAGCCAAGGGACAGGGTGGTTGGAGACCCAGTACTTC.

The rearrangement joins TRBV20-1 to TRBJ1-3; D is unclear. Germline V lookup: CDR1 DFQATT, CDR2 SNEGSKA (reference sequence). This CDR3 has 12 amino acids. V lost 5 bases and J 4 bases, leaving 9 bases between the germline ends. CDR3 loop: CSAQYAGNTIYF. Written as DNA, the CDR3 is TGCAGTGCTCAATACGCCGGAAACACCATATATTTT.

V gene TRBV24-1 combines with J gene TRBJ2-5; TRBD1 aligns across 11 bases. Germline V CDR1 and CDR2: KGHDR, SFDVKD. V shed 4 bases, J shed 4 bases, and the junction held 7 bases outside the gene matches. The CDR3 is made up of 16 amino acids. CDR3 sequence: CATSDSGTGGSETQYF. The CDR3 coding sequence is TGTGCCACCAGTGACTCCGGGACAGGGGGTTCAGAGACCCAGTACTTC.

The CDR3 DNA reads as TGCGCCAGCAGCTTGGACGGACTAGCCGGCACAGATACGCAGTATTTT. This encodes CASSLDGLAGTDTQYF. V usage is TRBV5-1 and J usage is TRBJ2-3; 8 bases line up with TRBD2. The V gene end was trimmed by 0 bases and the J gene end by 1 base; junction bases not matched to a gene: 4. The CDR3 totals 16 residues. Germline V gene lookup returns CDR1 SGHRS and CDR2 YFSETQ.

A few counts support this clonotype. The J gene is TRBJ1-4, the V gene TRBV5-6; no clear D gene. Trimming took off 4 bases at V and 6 bases at J, with 19 bases between the two ends. Germline V CDR1 and CDR2: SGHDT, YYEEEE. This CDR3 contains 16 residues. CDR3 sequence: CASSPTRPSWDEKLFF. As DNA, the CDR3 is TGTGCCAGCAGCCCGACACGACCGTCCTGGGATGAAAAACTGTTTTTT.

J is TRBJ1-2 and V is TRBV28; the D gene is possibly TRBD1 (5 bases). Trimming removed 10 bases at V and 1 base at J, with 10 bases between. CDR3 length: 12 amino acids. From germline, CDR1 is MDHEN and CDR2 SYDVKM. CDR3 nucleotides: TGTGCCACCTCGGGGGGTAACTATGGCTACACCTTC. As protein: CATSGGNYGYTF.

This clonotype appeared a few times. The chain links TRBV29-1 to TRBJ1-1, with D maybe TRBD1 (6 bases). In germline, CDR1 is SQVTM, CDR2 ANQGSEA. This CDR3 is built from 13 residues. V was pared by 3 bases and J by 6 bases, with 14 bases between. The CDR3 bases are TGCAGCGTTGATAACACAGGGATGGCTGAAGCTTTCTTT. Translated, it gives CSVDNTGMAEAFF.

The gene calls are TRBV12-3 or TRBV12-4 and TRBJ1-3; D is undetermined. Trimming pared 3 bases from V and 7 bases from J, leaving 4 bases between. The CDR3 is 11 residues long. The CDR3 DNA is TGTGCCAGCAGTTTGATTAACACCATATATTTT. Amino acid sequence: CASSLINTIYF.

This clonotype was seen only a few times. V gene TRBV3-1 combines with J gene TRBJ2-1, with a possible D match to TRBD2 (6 bases). Germline CDR1 is LGHDT and CDR2 is YNNKEL (reference sequence). The CDR3 is 15 amino acids. The V and J ends lost 6 bases and 4 bases respectively, with 16 bases between them. The CDR3 DNA follows: TGTGCCAGCAGGCCACCCGGGACTCAATACAATGAGCAGTTCTTC. Translating gives CASRPPGTQYNEQFF.

This clonotype was seen more than once but under ten times. The chain carries TRBV5-1 and TRBJ2-7; TRBD2 is a possible D gene (5 bases). V lost 4 bases, J lost 0 bases, and 11 bases lay in between. CDR1 is SGHRS and CDR2 is YFSETQ in the germline V gene. This CDR3 is 14 amino acids long. The CDR3 nucleotides are TGCGCCAGCAGCGCAGCGGCAAGCTCCTACGAGCAGTACTTC. Its protein product is CASSAAASSYEQYF.

At least ten counts were recorded for this clonotype. The chain couples TRBV6-2 or TRBV6-3 to TRBJ2-1; 7 positions agree with TRBD1. Germline CDR1 reads MNHEY; CDR2 reads SVGEGT. V lost 2 bases and J lost 2; bases outside the gene matches: 6. The CDR3 covers 16 residues. CDR3 loop: CASSYTGDMTYNEQFF. The CDR3 nucleotides read TGTGCCAGCAGTTACACAGGGGATATGACCTACAATGAGCAGTTCTTC.

The V call is TRBV3-1, the J call TRBJ2-7; no clear D. Trimming left V 0 bases short and J 4 bases short, with 13 bases between. This CDR3 spans 15 amino acids. Germline values: CDR1 LGHDT, CDR2 YNNKEL (reference sequence). This CDR3 is CASSQDVARLYEQYF. The CDR3 DNA is TGTGCCAGCAGCCAAGATGTGGCTAGGTTGTACGAGCAGTACTTC.

V and J are TRBV5-1 and TRBJ1-2; no firm D call. CDR3 length equals 15 residues. Between the trimmed V and J ends, which lost 0 bases and 2 bases, there was a span of 11 bases. Looked up from germline, CDR1 is SGHRS and CDR2 is YFSETQ. CDR3 amino acids: CASSLGDGLNYGYTF. CDR3 nucleotides: TGCGCCAGCAGCTTGGGAGACGGTTTAAACTATGGCTACACCTTC.

This clonotype was recorded at least ten times. CDR3 in DNA: TGCGCCAGCAGCTTGGTAGGGACTAGCGGGGCCTACAATGAGCAGTTCTTC. Residues: CASSLVGTSGAYNEQFF. The chain employs TRBV5-1 and TRBJ2-1; 13 bases align to TRBD2. Unmatched junction bases numbered 2, after V lost 0 bases and J lost 2 bases. This CDR3 region has 17 residues. Germline-derived CDR1 and CDR2 are SGHRS and YFSETQ.